By share, the clone carrying this TCR beta chain counts as medium-sized (0.01 to 0.1%). A mixed TRB-A/B primer pool amplified rearranged TRB by multiplex touch-down PCR. TCRdb ran MiXCR on the multiplex PCR reads and lists one entry per CDR3 protein. The sample consists of about 6,000 distinct CDR3 sequences, roughly 25% of them appearing once. These data originate in a study of T cell repertoires in aging, cancer and after chemotherapy. About the research overall: About 10 million TCR reads made up the full dataset.

Amplification of TCR beta used genomic DNA extracted from peripheral blood. The CDR3 contains 13 residues. CDR1 is SEHNR and CDR2 is FQNEAQ in the germline V gene (reference sequence). Trimming stripped 8 bases from V and 3 bases from J, with 13 bases between. This chain uses TRBV7-9 with TRBJ2-5, with D maybe TRBD2 (6 bases). The source material was blood. The receptor's source is a human donor in good health. The CDR3 reads CASAVSSEETQYF. CDR3 coding DNA: TGTGCCAGCGCGGTGTCTAGCGAAGAGACCCAGTACTTC.